This record looks at one T cell receptor (beta chain) sequence and its context. The sample belongs to a study of blood T cell repertoires in COVID-19. TCRdb's table, derived via immunoSEQ multiplex PCR, lists solely in-frame clones and lacks some. The sample holds 230,000 or so clones, 65% to 85% seen once. The CDR3 consists of 16 residues. Germline loops: CDR1 MNHNS, CDR2 SASEGT. Trimming cost V 2 bases and J 3 bases; bases outside gene matches: 5. The sample consisted of peripheral blood. This TCR was recovered from a man between 45 and 60 years old with active or convalescent COVID-19. This chain joins TRBV6-1 and TRBJ2-2, with TRBD1 matching 8 bases. CDR3 loop: CASSEYQGAYTGELFF. The CDR3 coding sequence is TGTGCCAGCAGTGAATACCAGGGGGCCTACACCGGGGAGCTGTTTTTT.